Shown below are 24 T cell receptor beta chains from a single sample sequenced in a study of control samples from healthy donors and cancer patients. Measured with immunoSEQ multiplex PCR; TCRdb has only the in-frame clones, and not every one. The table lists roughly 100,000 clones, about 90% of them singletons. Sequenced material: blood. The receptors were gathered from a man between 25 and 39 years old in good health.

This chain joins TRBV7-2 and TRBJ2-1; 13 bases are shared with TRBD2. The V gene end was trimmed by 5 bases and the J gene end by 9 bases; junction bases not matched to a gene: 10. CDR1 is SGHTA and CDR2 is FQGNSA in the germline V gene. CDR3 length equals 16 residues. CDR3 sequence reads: CASSVRTSGRFGEQFF. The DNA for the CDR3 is TGTGCCAGCAGCGTCCGGACTAGCGGGAGATTCGGTGAGCAGTTCTTC.

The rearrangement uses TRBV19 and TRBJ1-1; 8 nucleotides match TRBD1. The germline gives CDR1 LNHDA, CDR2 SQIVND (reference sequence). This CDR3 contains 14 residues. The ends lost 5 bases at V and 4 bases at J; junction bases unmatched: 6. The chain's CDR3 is CASSDGQGFTEAFF. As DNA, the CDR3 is TGTGCCAGTAGTGACGGACAGGGATTCACTGAAGCTTTCTTT.

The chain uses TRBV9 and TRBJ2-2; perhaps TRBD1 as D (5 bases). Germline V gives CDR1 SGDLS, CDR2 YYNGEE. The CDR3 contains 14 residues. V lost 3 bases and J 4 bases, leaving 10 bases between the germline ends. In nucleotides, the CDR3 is TGTGCCAGCAGCGGGTGGGGCAGCACCGGGGAGCTGTTTTTT. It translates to CASSGWGSTGELFF.

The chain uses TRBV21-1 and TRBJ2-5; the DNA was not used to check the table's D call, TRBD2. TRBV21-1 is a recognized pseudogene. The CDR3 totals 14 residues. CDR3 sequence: CASSPRGGRETQYF. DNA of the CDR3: TGTGCCAGCAGCCCAAGGGGGGGGAGGGAGACCCAGTACTTC.

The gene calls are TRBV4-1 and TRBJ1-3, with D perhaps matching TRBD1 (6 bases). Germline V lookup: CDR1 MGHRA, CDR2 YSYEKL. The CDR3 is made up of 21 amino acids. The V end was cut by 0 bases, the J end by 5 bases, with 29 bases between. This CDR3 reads CASSQDISGQLEFSGRNTIYF. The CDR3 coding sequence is TGCGCCAGCAGCCAAGATATCTCCGGACAGTTAGAGTTTTCGGGGCGAAACACCATATATTTT.

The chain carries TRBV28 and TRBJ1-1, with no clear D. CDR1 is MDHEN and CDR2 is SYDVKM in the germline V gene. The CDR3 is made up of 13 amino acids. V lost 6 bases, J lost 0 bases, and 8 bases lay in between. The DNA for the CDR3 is TGTGCCAGCAGACCCCAGGTGAACACTGAAGCTTTCTTT. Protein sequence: CASRPQVNTEAFF.

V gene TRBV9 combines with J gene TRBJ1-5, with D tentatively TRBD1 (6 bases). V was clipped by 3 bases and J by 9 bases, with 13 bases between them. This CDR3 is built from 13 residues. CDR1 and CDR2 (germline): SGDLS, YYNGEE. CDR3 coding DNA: TGTGCCAGCAGCGCCGGGCCAGGGGCGCCCCAGCATTTT. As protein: CASSAGPGAPQHF.

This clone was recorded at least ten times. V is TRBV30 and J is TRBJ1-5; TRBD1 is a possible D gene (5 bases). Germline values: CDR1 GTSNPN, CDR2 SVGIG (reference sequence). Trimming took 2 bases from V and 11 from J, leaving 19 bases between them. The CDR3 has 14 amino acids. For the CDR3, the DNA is TGTGCCTGGAGTAGGGGCCCCGGGAGGTCGGCCCAGCATTTT. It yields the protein CAWSRGPGRSAQHF.

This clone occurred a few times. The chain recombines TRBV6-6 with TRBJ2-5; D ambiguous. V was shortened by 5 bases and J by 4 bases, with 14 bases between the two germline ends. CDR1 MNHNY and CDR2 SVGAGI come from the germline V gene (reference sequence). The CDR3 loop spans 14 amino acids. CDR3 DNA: TGTGCCAGCAGTGCAGGCCTCCCAGGAGAGACCCAGTACTTC. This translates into CASSAGLPGETQYF.

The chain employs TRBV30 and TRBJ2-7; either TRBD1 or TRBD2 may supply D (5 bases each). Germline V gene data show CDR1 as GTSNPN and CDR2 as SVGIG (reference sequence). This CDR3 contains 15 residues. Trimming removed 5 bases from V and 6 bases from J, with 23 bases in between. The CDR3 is CAWSVGAGQSGEQYF. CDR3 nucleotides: TGTGCCTGGTCTGTCGGGGCAGGGCAGAGTGGCGAGCAGTACTTC.

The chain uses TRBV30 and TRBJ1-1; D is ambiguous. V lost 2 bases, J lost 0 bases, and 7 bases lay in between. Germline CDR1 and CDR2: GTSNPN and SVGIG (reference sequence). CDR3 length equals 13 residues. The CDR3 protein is CAWSWGMNTEAFF. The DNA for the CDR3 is TGTGCCTGGAGTTGGGGAATGAACACTGAAGCTTTCTTT.

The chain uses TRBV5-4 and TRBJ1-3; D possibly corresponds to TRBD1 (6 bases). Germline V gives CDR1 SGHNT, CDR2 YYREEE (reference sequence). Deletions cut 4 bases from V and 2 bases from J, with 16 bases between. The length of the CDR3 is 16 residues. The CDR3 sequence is CASSVDSPSTGNTIYF. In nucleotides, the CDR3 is TGTGCCAGCAGCGTGGACAGTCCGTCGACTGGAAACACCATATATTTT.

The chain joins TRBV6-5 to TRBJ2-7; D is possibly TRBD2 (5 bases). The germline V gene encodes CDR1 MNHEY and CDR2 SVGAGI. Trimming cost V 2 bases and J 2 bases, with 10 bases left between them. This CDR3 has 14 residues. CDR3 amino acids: CASSYGSETYEQYF. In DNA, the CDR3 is TGTGCCAGCAGTTACGGTAGCGAGACCTACGAGCAGTACTTC.

The CDR3 region is CATRGQINQPQHF. The CDR3 DNA reads TGTGCCACCCGCGGACAAATCAATCAGCCCCAGCATTTT. The chain has TRBV10-3 and TRBJ1-5, with D tentatively TRBD1 (5 bases). Between the trimmed V and J ends, which lost 10 bases and 3 bases, there was a span of 13 bases. CDR1 is ENHRY and CDR2 is SYGVKD in the germline V gene. CDR3 length: 13 amino acids.

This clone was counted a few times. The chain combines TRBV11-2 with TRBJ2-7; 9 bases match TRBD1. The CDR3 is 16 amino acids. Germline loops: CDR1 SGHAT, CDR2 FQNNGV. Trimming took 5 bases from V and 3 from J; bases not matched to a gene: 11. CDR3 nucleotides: TGTGCCAGCAGCCGCGCACAGGGGGCGCAGGGCTACGAGCAGTACTTC. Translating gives CASSRAQGAQGYEQYF.

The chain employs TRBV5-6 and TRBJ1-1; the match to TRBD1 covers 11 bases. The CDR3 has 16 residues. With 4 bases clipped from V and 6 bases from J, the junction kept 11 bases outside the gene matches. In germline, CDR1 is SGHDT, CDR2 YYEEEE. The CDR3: CASSLVRTGGASEAFF. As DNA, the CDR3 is TGTGCCAGCAGCCTTGTCCGGACAGGGGGCGCATCTGAAGCTTTCTTT.

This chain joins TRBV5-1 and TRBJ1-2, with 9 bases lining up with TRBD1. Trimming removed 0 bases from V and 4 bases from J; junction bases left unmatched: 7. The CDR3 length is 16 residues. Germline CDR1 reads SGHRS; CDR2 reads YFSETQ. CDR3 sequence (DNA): TGCGCCAGCAGCTTGGTTCCGGGACAGGGTAGCTATGGCTACACCTTC. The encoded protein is CASSLVPGQGSYGYTF.

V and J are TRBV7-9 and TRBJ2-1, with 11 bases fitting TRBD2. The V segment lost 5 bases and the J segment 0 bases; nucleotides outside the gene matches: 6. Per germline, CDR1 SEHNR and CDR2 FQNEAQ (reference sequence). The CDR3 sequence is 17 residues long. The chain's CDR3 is CASSPRTSGHSYNEQFF. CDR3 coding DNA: TGTGCCAGCAGCCCCAGGACTAGCGGGCACTCCTACAATGAGCAGTTCTTC.

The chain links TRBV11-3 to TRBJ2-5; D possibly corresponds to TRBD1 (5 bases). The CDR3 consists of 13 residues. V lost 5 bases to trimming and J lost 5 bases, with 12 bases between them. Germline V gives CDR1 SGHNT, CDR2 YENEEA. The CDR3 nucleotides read TGTGCCAGCAGCCCCGGACATTGGGAGACCCAGTACTTC. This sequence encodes CASSPGHWETQYF.

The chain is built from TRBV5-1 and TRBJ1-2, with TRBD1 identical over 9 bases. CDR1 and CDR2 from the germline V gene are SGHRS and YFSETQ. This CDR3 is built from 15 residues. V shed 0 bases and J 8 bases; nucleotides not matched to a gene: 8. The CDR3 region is CASSLGQGVSGGYTF. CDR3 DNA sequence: TGCGCCAGCAGCTTGGGACAGGGGGTGTCGGGCGGCTACACCTTC.

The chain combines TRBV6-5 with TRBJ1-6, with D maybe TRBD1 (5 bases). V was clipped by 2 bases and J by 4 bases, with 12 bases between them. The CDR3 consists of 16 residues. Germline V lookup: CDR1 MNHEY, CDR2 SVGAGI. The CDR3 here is CASSYESTAYNSPLHF. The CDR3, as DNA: TGTGCCAGCAGTTACGAATCGACAGCGTATAATTCACCCCTCCACTTT.

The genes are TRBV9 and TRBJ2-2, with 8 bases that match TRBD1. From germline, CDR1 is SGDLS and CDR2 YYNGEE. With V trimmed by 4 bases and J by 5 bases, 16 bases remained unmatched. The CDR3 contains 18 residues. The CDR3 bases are TGTGCCAGCAGCCCTTTCTTGAGGCAGGGGGCGCATACCGGGGAGCTGTTTTTT. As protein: CASSPFLRQGAHTGELFF.

CDR3 protein: CAIRGGQTNTEAFF. The CDR3 nucleotides read TGTGCCATCAGAGGGGGACAGACGAACACTGAAGCTTTCTTT. This sequence joins TRBV10-3 and TRBJ1-1, with 7 bases matching TRBD1. Germline V gene sequence: CDR1 ENHRY, CDR2 SYGVKD. After removal of 6 bases from V and 1 base from J, the junction contained 5 bases not matched to a gene. The CDR3 runs 14 residues.

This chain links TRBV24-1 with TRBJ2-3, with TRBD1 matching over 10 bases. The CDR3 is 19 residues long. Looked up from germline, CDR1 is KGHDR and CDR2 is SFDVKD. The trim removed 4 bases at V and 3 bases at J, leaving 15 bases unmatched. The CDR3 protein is CATSELTPGTGVVTDTQYF. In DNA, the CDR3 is TGTGCCACCAGTGAGCTTACACCGGGGACAGGGGTTGTGACAGATACGCAGTATTTT.